This TCR beta chain was captured in a study of blood T cell repertoires in COVID-19. Looking at the study overall: The United States, Italy and Spain provided the acute and convalescent COVID-19 samples. Sources were T cells, B-cell-depleted T cells, or PBMCs; the material itself was cDNA or gDNA.

From germline, CDR1 is MNHEY and CDR2 SVGEGT. CDR3 length: 15 amino acids. J gave up 6 bases and V 0 bases, and 1 base lay outside the gene matches. Methods used by the authors: Amplification of reference gene primers provided the estimated nucleated cell counts. Measured with immunoSEQ multiplex PCR; TCRdb has only the in-frame clones, and not every one. V, J and clone size are those of that table, while D and trimming were read from the DNA. The sample has 200,000 to 250,000 clones, around 80% seen once. The sequence was collected from a woman aged 70-85 years with acute or convalescent COVID-19. J is TRBJ2-1 and V is TRBV6-2 or TRBV6-3, with TRBD2 identical over 11 bases. Input material: peripheral blood. The CDR3 loop is CASSYSSGGANEQFF. The CDR3 DNA is TGTGCCAGCAGTTACTCTAGCGGGGGGGCCAATGAGCAGTTCTTC.